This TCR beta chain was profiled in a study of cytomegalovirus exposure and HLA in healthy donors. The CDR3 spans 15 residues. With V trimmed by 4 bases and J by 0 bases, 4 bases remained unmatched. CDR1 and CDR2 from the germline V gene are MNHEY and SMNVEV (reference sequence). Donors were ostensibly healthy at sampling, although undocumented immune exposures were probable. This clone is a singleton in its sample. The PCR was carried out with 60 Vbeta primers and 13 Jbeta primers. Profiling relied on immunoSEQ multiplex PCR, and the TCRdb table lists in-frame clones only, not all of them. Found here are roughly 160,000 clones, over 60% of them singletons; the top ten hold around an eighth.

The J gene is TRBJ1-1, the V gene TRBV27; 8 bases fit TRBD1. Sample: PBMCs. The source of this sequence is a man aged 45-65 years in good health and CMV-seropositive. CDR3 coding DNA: TGTGCCAGCAGTTCAGACAGGGGATTGAACACTGAAGCTTTCTTT. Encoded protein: CASSSDRGLNTEAFF.